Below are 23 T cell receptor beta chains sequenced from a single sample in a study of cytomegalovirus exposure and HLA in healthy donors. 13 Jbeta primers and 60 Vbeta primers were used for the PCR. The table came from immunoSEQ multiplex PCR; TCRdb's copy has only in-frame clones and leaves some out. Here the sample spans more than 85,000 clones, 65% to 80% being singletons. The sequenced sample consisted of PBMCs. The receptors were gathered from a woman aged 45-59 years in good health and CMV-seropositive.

The CDR3 coding sequence is TGTGCCAGCAGCTTTGGGAGCTCCTATAATTCACCCCTCCACTTT. Translating it yields CASSFGSSYNSPLHF. The J gene is TRBJ1-6, the V gene TRBV7-2; D gene uncertain. Germline loops: CDR1 SGHTA, CDR2 FQGNSA. The CDR3 spans 15 residues. V gave up 3 bases and J gave up 0 bases, with 6 bases separating them.

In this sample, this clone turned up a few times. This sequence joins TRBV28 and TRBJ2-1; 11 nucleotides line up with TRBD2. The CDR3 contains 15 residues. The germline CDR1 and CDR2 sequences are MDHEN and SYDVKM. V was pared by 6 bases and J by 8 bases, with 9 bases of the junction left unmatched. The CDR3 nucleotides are TGTGCCAGCAGGATAGCGGGAGGGCTCCGTTATGAGCAGTTCTTC. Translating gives CASRIAGGLRYEQFF. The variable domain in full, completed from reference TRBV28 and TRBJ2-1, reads DVKVTQSSRYLVKRTGEKVFLECVQDMDHENMFWYRQDPGLGLRLIYFSYDVKMKEKGDIPEGYSVSREKKERFSLILESASTNQTSMYLCASRIAGGLRYEQFFGPGTRLTVL.

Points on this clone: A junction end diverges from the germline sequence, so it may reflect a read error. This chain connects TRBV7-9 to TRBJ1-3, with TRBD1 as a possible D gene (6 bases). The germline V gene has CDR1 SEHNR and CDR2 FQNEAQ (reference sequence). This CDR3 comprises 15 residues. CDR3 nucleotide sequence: TGTTCCAGCAGCTTCGACAGGAACCCTGGAAACACCATATATTTT. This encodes CSSSFDRNPGNTIYF.

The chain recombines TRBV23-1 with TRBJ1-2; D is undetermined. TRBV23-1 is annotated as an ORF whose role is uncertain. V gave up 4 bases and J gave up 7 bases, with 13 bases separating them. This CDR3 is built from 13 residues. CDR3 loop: CASSLQVPLGYTF. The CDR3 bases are TGCGCCAGCAGTCTGCAGGTCCCCCTTGGCTACACCTTC.

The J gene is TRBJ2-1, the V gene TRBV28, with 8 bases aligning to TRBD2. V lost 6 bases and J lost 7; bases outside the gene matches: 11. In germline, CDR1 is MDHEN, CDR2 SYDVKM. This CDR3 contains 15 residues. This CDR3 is CASRSPAGAGNEQFF. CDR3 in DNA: TGTGCCAGCAGGTCCCCAGCGGGAGCTGGGAATGAGCAGTTCTTC. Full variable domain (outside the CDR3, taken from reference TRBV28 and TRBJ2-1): DVKVTQSSRYLVKRTGEKVFLECVQDMDHENMFWYRQDPGLGLRLIYFSYDVKMKEKGDIPEGYSVSREKKERFSLILESASTNQTSMYLCASRSPAGAGNEQFFGPGTRLTVL.

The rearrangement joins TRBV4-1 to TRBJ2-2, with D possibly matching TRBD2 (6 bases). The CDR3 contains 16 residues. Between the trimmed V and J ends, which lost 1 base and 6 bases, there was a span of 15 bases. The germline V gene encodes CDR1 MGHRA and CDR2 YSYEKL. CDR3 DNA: TGCGCCAGCAGCCAAGTTTTGACTAGTGGCGCCGGGGAGCTGTTTTTT. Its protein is CASSQVLTSGAGELFF.

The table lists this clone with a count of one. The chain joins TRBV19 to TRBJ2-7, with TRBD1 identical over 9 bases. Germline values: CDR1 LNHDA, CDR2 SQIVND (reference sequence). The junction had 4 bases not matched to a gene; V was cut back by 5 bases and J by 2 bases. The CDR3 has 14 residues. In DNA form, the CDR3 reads TGTGCCAGTAGTTCCACAGGGGGCCCCTACGAGCAGTACTTC. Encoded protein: CASSSTGGPYEQYF.

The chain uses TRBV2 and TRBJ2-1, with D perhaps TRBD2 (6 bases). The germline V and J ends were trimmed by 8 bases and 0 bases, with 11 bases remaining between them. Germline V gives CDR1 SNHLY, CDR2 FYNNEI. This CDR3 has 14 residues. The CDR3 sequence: CASDAGSSYNEQFF. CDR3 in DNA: TGTGCCAGCGACGCGGGGAGCTCCTACAATGAGCAGTTCTTC.

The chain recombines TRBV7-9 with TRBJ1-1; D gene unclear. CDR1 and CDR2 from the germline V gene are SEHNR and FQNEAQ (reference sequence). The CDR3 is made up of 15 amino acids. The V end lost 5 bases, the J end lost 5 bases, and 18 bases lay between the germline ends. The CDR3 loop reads CASSHPTRGQTEAFF. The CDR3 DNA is TGTGCCAGCAGCCACCCTACTCGCGGTCAAACTGAAGCTTTCTTT. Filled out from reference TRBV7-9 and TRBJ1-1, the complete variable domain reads DTGVSQNPRHKITKRGQNVTFRCDPISEHNRLYWYRQTLGQGPEFLTYFQNEAQLEKSRLLSDRFSAERPKGSFSTLEIQRTEQGDSAMYLCASSHPTRGQTEAFFGQGTRLTVV.

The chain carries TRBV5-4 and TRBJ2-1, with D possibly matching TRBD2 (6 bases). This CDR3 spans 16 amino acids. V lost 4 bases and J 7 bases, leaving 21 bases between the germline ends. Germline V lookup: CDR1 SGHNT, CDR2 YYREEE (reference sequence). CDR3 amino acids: CASSGGARGIGNEQFF. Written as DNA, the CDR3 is TGTGCCAGCAGCGGCGGGGCCCGAGGGATAGGAAATGAGCAGTTCTTC.

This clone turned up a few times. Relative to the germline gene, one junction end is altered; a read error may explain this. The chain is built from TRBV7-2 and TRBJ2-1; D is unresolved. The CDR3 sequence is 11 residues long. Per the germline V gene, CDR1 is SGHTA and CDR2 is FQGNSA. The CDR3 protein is CASSLIRSQVF. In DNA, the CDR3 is TGTGCCAGCAGCTTGATCCGAAGCCAGGTCTTC. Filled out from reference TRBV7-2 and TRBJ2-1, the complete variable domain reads GAGVSQSPSNKVTEKGKDVELRCDPISGHTALYWYRQSLGQGLEFLIYFQGNSAPDKSGLPSDRFSAERTGGSVSTLTIQRTQQEDSAVYLCASSLIRSQVFGPGTRLTVL.

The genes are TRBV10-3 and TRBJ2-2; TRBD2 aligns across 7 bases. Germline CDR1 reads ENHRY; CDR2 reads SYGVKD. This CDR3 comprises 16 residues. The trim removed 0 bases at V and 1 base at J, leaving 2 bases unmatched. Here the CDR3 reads CAISESPSGNTGELFF. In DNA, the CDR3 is TGTGCCATCAGTGAGTCGCCTAGCGGGAACACCGGGGAGCTGTTTTTT.

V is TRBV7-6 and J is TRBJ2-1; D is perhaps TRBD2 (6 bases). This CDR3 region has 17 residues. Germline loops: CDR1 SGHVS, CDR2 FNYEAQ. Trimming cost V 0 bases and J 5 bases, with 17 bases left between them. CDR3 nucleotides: TGTGCCAGCAGCTTAGCGACCGCGGGATGGTCTCACAATGAGCAGTTCTTC. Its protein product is CASSLATAGWSHNEQFF.

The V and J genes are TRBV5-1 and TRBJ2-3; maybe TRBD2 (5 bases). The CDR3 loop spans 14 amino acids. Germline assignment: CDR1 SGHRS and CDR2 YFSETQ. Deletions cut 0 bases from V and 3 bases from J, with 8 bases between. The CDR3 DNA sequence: TGCGCCAGCAGCTTGGCTTGGGAGACAGATACGCAGTATTTT. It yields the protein CASSLAWETDTQYF.

CDR3 loop: CASSLPGHLTTTNEKLFF. CDR3 DNA: TGTGCCAGTAGTTTACCGGGACACCTCACGACAACTAATGAAAAACTGTTTTTT. The genes are TRBV19 and TRBJ1-4, with a weak D call TRBD1 (6 bases). The CDR3 contains 18 residues. V lost 5 bases, J lost 0 bases, and 19 bases lay in between. Germline loops: CDR1 LNHDA, CDR2 SQIVND (reference sequence).

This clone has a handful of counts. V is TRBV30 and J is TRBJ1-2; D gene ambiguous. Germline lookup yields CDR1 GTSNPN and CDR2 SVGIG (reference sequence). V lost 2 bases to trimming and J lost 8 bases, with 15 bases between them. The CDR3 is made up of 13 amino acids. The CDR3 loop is CAWSQQSDGGYTF. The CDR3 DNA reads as TGTGCCTGGAGTCAACAGTCAGATGGGGGCTACACCTTC.

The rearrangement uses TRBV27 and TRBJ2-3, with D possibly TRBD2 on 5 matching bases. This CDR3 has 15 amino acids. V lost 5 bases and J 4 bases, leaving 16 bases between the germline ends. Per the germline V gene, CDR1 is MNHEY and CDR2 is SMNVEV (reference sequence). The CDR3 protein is CASSGRAVVADTQYF. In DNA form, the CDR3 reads TGTGCCAGCAGTGGGCGGGCGGTTGTGGCAGATACGCAGTATTTT.

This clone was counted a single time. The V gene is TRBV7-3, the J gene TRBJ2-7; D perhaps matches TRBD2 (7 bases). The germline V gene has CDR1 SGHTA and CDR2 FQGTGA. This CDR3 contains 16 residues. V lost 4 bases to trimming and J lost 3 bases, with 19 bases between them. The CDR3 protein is CASSYDGGARGYEQYF. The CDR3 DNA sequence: TGTGCCAGCAGCTACGATGGGGGGGCGAGAGGCTACGAGCAGTACTTC.

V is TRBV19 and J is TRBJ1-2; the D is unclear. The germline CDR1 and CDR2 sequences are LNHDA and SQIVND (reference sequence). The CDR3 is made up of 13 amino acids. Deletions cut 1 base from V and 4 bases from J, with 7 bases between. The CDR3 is CASSIGRSYGYTF. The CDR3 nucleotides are TGTGCCAGTAGTATAGGCAGGTCCTATGGCTACACCTTC.

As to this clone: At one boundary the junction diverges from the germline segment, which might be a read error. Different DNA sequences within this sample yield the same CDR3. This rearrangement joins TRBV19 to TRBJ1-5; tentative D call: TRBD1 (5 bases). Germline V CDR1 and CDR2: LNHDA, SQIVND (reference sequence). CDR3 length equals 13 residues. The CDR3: CASKGDSNQPQHF. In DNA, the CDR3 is TGTGCCAGTAAAGGGGATAGCAATCAGCCCCAACATTTT.

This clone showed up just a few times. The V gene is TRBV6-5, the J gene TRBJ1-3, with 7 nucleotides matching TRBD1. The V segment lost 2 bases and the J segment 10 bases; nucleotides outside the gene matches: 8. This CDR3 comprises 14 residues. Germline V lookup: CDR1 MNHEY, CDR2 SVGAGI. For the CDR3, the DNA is TGTGCCAGCAGTTACGGGGGACAGCCAGGGACCATATATTTT. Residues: CASSYGGQPGTIYF.

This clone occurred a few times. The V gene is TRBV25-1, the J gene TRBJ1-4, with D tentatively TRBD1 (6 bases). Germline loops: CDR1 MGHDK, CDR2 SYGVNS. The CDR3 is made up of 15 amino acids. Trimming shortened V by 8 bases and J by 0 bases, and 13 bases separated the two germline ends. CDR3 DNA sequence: TGTGCCAGCGGAGGGGGGGCGACAACTAATGAAAAACTGTTTTTT. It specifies CASGGGATTNEKLFF.

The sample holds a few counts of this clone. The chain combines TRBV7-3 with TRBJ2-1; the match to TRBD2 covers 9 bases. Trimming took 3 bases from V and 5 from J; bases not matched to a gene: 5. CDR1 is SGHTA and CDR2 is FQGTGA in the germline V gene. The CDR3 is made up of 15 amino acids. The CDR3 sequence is CASSFGSGRHNEQFF. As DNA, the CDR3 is TGTGCCAGCAGCTTTGGTAGCGGGAGACACAATGAGCAGTTCTTC.